This T cell receptor beta chain was retrieved from a study of cytomegalovirus exposure and HLA in healthy donors. Study results and caveats: Upon later analysis, TCR association rates were observed to vary by HLA locus, being highest for DRB1 and lowest for HLA-C. Analyses of presence/absence relied on an assumption of roughly uniform sequencing depth across donors.

Comment on this clone: Its antigen remains unidentified.

PCR involved 60 Vbeta and 13 Jbeta primers. Profiled with immunoSEQ multiplex PCR; TCRdb holds only in-frame clones, not every one. The sample records under 300,000 clones, 75% to 90% being singletons. What was sequenced was PBMCs. This receptor was identified in a man between 40 and 49 years old in good health and CMV-seropositive.

The CDR3 here is CASSDSGSYNEQFF. The CDR3 coding sequence is TGTGCCAGCAGTGATAGCGGCTCCTACAATGAGCAGTTCTTC. This chain joins TRBV2 and TRBJ2-1, with TRBD2 as a possible D gene (6 bases). This CDR3 is 14 amino acids long. The ends were cut back, 3 bases at V and 0 bases at J, with 6 bases in the middle. Germline CDR1 is SNHLY and CDR2 is FYNNEI.